A selection of T cell receptor beta chains follows, all from one sample in a study of technical replicates of blood from a few donors. Sequenced by immunoSEQ multiplex PCR; TCRdb stores in-frame clones only, minus some. The sample has about 56,000 clones; just under 95% are singletons. The specimen was PBMCs. These receptors were collected from a human donor in good health. Some clones in this sample may be carry-over from other donors' samples. The CDR3 runs from the conserved cysteine through the conserved F or W. Each record gives: J gene, clone size, V gene, D gene, CDR3 protein, CDR3 DNA. The D gene is left open where the match is weak. Size values are once, few and many counts, or a class for expanded clones, and some rows have none.

>TRBJ1-5|few|TRBV7-2|TRBD1
CASSLGRPGQGNQPQHF
TGTGCCAGCAGCTTAGGACGGCCGGGACAGGGTAATCAGCCCCAGCATTTT
>TRBJ2-3|-|TRBV4-2|-
CATLPTGGTDTQYF
TGTGCCACCCTACCAACGGGAGGCACAGATACGCAGTATTTT
>TRBJ2-2|-|TRBV7-2|TRBD2
CASSSQHGGTGELFF
TGTGCCAGCAGCAGCCAACACGGGGGGACCGGGGAGCTGTTTTTT
>TRBJ2-3|once|TRBV7-2|TRBD2
CASSRVGLAGGATDTQYF
TGTGCCAGCAGCCGAGTCGGTCTAGCGGGAGGGGCAACCGATACGCAGTATTTT
>TRBJ2-7|-|TRBV10-3|TRBD1
CAITPDRVSSYEQYF
TGTGCCATCACCCCGGACAGGGTGAGCTCCTACGAGCAGTACTTC
>TRBJ1-5|-|TRBV7-2|-
CASSLVNSYSNQPQHF
TGTGCCAGCAGCTTAGTCAACAGCTATAGCAATCAGCCCCAGCATTTT
>TRBJ1-4|-|TRBV4-2|-
CASSQRTASNEKLFF
TGTGCCAGCAGCCAAAGGACAGCGTCTAATGAAAAACTGTTTTTT
>TRBJ2-2|-|TRBV5-1|-
CASSLQGGGENTGELFF
TGCGCCAGCAGCCTCCAGGGAGGGGGTGAGAACACCGGGGAGCTGTTTTTT
>TRBJ1-1|-|TRBV25-1|TRBD1
CASRNRDRGDTEAFF
TGTGCCAGCAGAAATAGGGACAGAGGAGACACTGAAGCTTTCTTT
>TRBJ1-6|-|TRBV7-6|TRBD1
CASSTGTGVNSPLHF
TGTGCCAGCAGCACCGGGACAGGGGTGAATTCACCCCTCCACTTT
>TRBJ1-2|-|TRBV5-6|-
CASSSFGGSYGYTF
TGTGCCAGCAGCTCCTTTGGGGGCAGCTATGGCTACACCTTC
>TRBJ2-7|-|TRBV7-8|TRBD2
CASSLGGGVYEQYF
TGTGCCAGCAGCTTAGGGGGGGGAGTCTACGAGCAGTACTTC
>TRBJ2-6|-|TRBV30|-
CAWSAGISGANVLTF
TGTGCCTGGAGCGCGGGAATCTCTGGGGCCAACGTCCTGACTTTC
>TRBJ2-1|-|TRBV18|TRBD1
CASSLGQGRGEQFF
TGTGCCAGCTCACTGGGACAGGGACGGGGTGAGCAGTTCTTC
>TRBJ2-1|-|TRBV10-3|TRBD2
CAIRGTSGYNEQFF
TGTGCCATCAGAGGGACTAGCGGCTACAATGAGCAGTTCTTC
>TRBJ2-7|-|TRBV18|-
CASSPPWQAGSYEQYF
TGTGCCAGCTCACCACCTTGGCAGGCAGGCTCCTACGAGCAGTACTTC
>TRBJ2-6|-|TRBV27|-
CASSFGSSGANVLTF
TGTGCCAGCAGTTTCGGGAGCTCTGGGGCCAACGTCCTGACTTTC
>TRBJ1-3|-|TRBV4-1|TRBD1
CASTRDRGSSGNTIYF
TGCGCCAGCACGCGAGACAGGGGGAGCTCTGGAAACACCATATATTTT
>TRBJ2-7|once|TRBV29-1|TRBD2
CSVGGSGGNYEQYF
TGCAGCGTTGGAGGTAGCGGGGGAAACTACGAGCAGTACTTC
>TRBJ2-5|-|TRBV7-9|TRBD2
CASSTGTSGGYQETQYF
TGTGCCAGCAGCACAGGGACTAGCGGGGGCTACCAAGAGACCCAGTACTTC
>TRBJ2-1|-|TRBV6-6|-
CASSYAGAGYNEQFF
TGTGCCAGCAGTTACGCGGGGGCGGGTTACAATGAGCAGTTCTTC
>TRBJ2-7|-|TRBV4-3|TRBD1
CASSQDEDRAYEQYF
TGCGCCAGCAGCCAAGATGAGGACAGGGCCTACGAGCAGTACTTC
>TRBJ1-1|-|TRBV5-5|-
CASSPWRNTEAFF
TGTGCCAGCAGCCCGTGGAGGAACACTGAAGCTTTCTTT
>TRBJ2-2|once|TRBV30|TRBD2
CAWTGLGGSQVSGELFF
TGTGCCTGGACCGGGTTGGGGGGGTCCCAAGTTTCGGGGGAGCTGTTTTTT
>TRBJ2-4|-|TRBV7-2|-
CASSQRASPSDWYF
TGTGCCAGCAGCCAAAGGGCTAGCCCCAGTGATTGGTACTTC
>TRBJ2-5|-|TRBV5-1|TRBD1
CASGDRDRGETQYF
TGCGCCAGCGGCGATCGGGACAGGGGTGAGACCCAGTACTTC
>TRBJ2-7|-|TRBV7-2|TRBD2
CASSPGTSGRVNEQYF
TGTGCCAGCAGCCCAGGGACTAGCGGGAGGGTAAACGAGCAGTACTTC
>TRBJ2-2|-|TRBV15|-
CATSRARKRGNTGELFF
TGTGCCACCAGCAGAGCCAGGAAAAGGGGGAACACCGGGGAGCTGTTTTTT
>TRBJ1-2|once|TRBV28|-
CASSLADQRRGYTF
TGTGCCAGCAGTTTGGCGGATCAACGCCGTGGCTACACCTTC
>TRBJ1-2|-|TRBV6-1|-
CASSPAGGVGGGYTF
TGTGCCAGCAGCCCTGCCGGGGGGGTAGGAGGCGGCTACACCTTC
>TRBJ1-4|-|TRBV5-1|TRBD1
CASSSAGTGREKLFF
TGCGCCAGCAGCTCCGCCGGGACAGGTCGTGAAAAACTGTTTTTT
>TRBJ1-6|-|TRBV6-6|-
CASSSWAGAENSPLHF
TGTGCCAGCAGCTCTTGGGCGGGGGCTGAGAATTCACCCCTCCACTTT
>TRBJ1-6|once|TRBV9|-
CASSAIQERGSPLHF
TGTGCCAGCAGCGCAATACAGGAAAGGGGATCACCCCTCCACTTT
>TRBJ1-5|-|TRBV7-8|TRBD1
CASSLRDRGNQPQHF
TGTGCCAGCAGCCTCCGGGACAGGGGCAATCAGCCCCAGCATTTT
>TRBJ1-6|-|TRBV27|-
CASSLSVLTRNSPLHF
TGTGCCAGCAGTTTATCAGTTCTCACTCGTAATTCACCCCTCCACTTT
>TRBJ2-2|-|TRBV18|TRBD1
CASSPRTGATGELFF
TGTGCCAGCTCACCTAGGACAGGGGCGACCGGGGAGCTGTTTTTT
>TRBJ1-1|-|TRBV18|-
CASSPVLGVGTEAFF
-
>TRBJ1-5|-|TRBV9|-
CASSVGQARNQPQHF
TGTGCCAGCAGCGTAGGACAGGCTCGCAATCAGCCCCAGCATTTT
>TRBJ1-1|few|TRBV29-1|-
CSVEGGNTEAFF
TGCAGCGTTGAGGGAGGGAACACTGAAGCTTTCTTT
>TRBJ2-7|-|TRBV4-1|-
CASSRQVDYEQYF
TGCGCCAGCAGTCGGCAGGTGGATTACGAGCAGTACTTC
>TRBJ2-5|-|TRBV11-2|TRBD2
CASSPGLAGGPGETQYF
TGTGCCAGCAGCCCCGGTCTAGCGGGAGGGCCGGGGGAGACCCAGTACTTC
>TRBJ1-3|-|TRBV13|-
CASSFRDSGNTIYF
TGTGCCAGCAGCTTTCGGGACTCTGGAAACACCATATATTTT
>TRBJ1-2|-|TRBV7-9|-
CASSDSGYTF
TGTGCCAGCTCGGACAGTGGCTACACCTTC
>TRBJ1-6|-|TRBV14|-
CASSPWTADNSPLHF
TGTGCCAGCAGCCCATGGACAGCAGATAATTCACCCCTCCACTTT
>TRBJ2-7|few|TRBV30|-
CAWSWRRDYEQYF
TGTGCCTGGAGTTGGCGGAGAGACTACGAGCAGTACTTC
>TRBJ2-7|-|TRBV7-9|-
CASSLGGGSSYEQYF
TGTGCCAGCAGCTTAGGGGGTGGGAGCTCCTACGAGCAGTACTTC
>TRBJ2-3|-|TRBV12-5|TRBD2
CASGSVAGSYTQYF
TGTGCTAGTGGTTCAGTAGCGGGATCATATACGCAGTATTTT
>TRBJ2-7|-|TRBV4-1|TRBD1
CASSRGQGLGEQYF
TGCGCCAGCAGCCGAGGACAGGGTTTGGGTGAGCAGTACTTC
>TRBJ2-7|-|TRBV11-2|TRBD1
CASSPTGGISYEQYF
TGTGCCAGCAGCCCGACAGGGGGCATTTCCTACGAGCAGTACTTC
>TRBJ2-7|-|TRBV7-2|-
CASSLSPRGEQYF
TGTGCCAGCAGCTTAAGTCCGAGAGGGGAGCAGTACTTC
>TRBJ1-3|-|TRBV18|-
CASSPDRSSGNTIYF
TGTGCCAGCTCACCCGACCGGAGCTCTGGAAACACCATATATTTT